The present TCR beta chain was sequenced within a study of CD8+ T cells in alopecia areata. CDR1 SGHAT and CDR2 FQNNGV come from the germline V gene. The V gene lost 2 bases and the J gene lost 4 bases, with 9 bases spanning the gap. The length of the CDR3 is 14 residues. Study-wide results and limits: Higher clonality than in normal scalp was seen in lesional scalp, especially alopecia totalis/universalis.

PBMC-derived CD4+ and CD8+ T cells were sorted. TCR sequencing used cDNA made by reverse transcription of extracted RNA. The method was immunoSEQ multiplex PCR; TCRdb's version includes in-frame clones alone and lacks a portion of them. The sample gives some 110,000 clones, less than 80% of which show up once; 2.5% to 3.5% is in the top ten. About this clone itself: Its antigen is not identified.

This clonotype was sampled from a human donor in good health. The chain combines TRBV11-2 with TRBJ1-5, with TRBD1 as a possible D gene (6 bases). The sequenced sample consisted of CD4+ T cells sorted from blood. The CDR3 region has the DNA TGTGCCAGCAGCTTATCAGGGACAAATCAGCCCCAGCATTTT. It encodes CASSLSGTNQPQHF.